The 8 T cell receptor beta chains below come from one sample, sequenced in a study of CD8 T cells in Susac syndrome. The RNA input was about 0.45 to 1 ug, and it was reverse transcribed with random hexamers. MiXCR was run by TCRdb on the immunoSEQ multiplex PCR reads, yielding one entry per CDR3 protein. The sample carries 160,000 or so distinct CDR3 sequences, just under 95% recorded once. The sample taken for sequencing was CD8+ T cells from PBMCs. All receptors come from a human donor with multiple sclerosis.

The chain carries TRBV20-1 and TRBJ2-7; 7 bases are shared with TRBD2. The trim removed 6 bases at V and 2 bases at J, leaving 7 bases unmatched. Germline CDR1 DFQATT, CDR2 SNEGSKA (reference sequence). The CDR3 is 13 amino acids. In DNA form, the CDR3 reads TGCAGTGCGAGCGGGACCTATACCTACGAGCAGTACTTC. As protein: CSASGTYTYEQYF.

This clonotype appeared once. The rearrangement uses TRBV12-3 or TRBV12-4 and TRBJ2-1; D unclear. The CDR3 loop spans 13 amino acids. Trimming pared 2 bases from V and 8 bases from J, leaving 10 bases between. Here the CDR3 DNA reads TGTGCCAGCAGTTTATCCCGTCACCATGAGCAGTTCTTC. Protein: CASSLSRHHEQFF.

This clonotype came up once. The chain links TRBV27 to TRBJ1-5, with 9 bases identical to TRBD1. CDR3 length: 18 residues. V dropped 5 bases and J dropped 3; count of bases not matched to a gene: 14. The germline CDR1 and CDR2 sequences are MNHEY and SMNVEV (reference sequence). CDR3 bases: TGTGCCAGCAGTCCAATCATGGGACAGGGTGTCACCAATCAGCCCCAGCATTTT. It translates to CASSPIMGQGVTNQPQHF.

This clonotype was counted a single time. The V call is TRBV6-5, the J call TRBJ1-6; D remains ambiguous. The CDR3 totals 12 residues. The V end was cut by 10 bases, the J end by 7 bases, with 11 bases between. Germline V lookup: CDR1 MNHEY, CDR2 SVGAGI. CDR3 in amino acids: CAITEKNSPLHF. The CDR3 DNA is TGTGCCATCACAGAGAAAAATTCACCCCTCCACTTT.

The chain links TRBV4-3 to TRBJ2-1, with no clear D. V was shortened by 3 bases and J by 4 bases, with 7 bases between the two germline ends. Per the germline V gene, CDR1 is LGHNA and CDR2 is YSLEER. There are 13 residues in the CDR3. Written as DNA, the CDR3 is TGCGCCAGCAGCCAGGCCAGGTACAATGAGCAGTTCTTC. This sequence encodes CASSQARYNEQFF.

The chain recombines TRBV2 with TRBJ1-2, with TRBD1 matching over 7 bases. CDR1 SNHLY and CDR2 FYNNEI come from the germline V gene. The V segment lost 6 bases and the J segment 12 bases; nucleotides outside the gene matches: 7. CDR3 size: 11 residues. CDR3 nucleotides: TGTGCCAGCAGGGACAGGCCCGTTGACACCTTC. Translating it yields CASRDRPVDTF.

The V and J genes are TRBV11-2 and TRBJ2-1; tentatively, D is TRBD2 (6 bases). V was trimmed by 5 bases and J by 6 bases, leaving 11 bases between them. CDR3 length: 13 amino acids. The germline CDR1 and CDR2 sequences are SGHAT and FQNNGV. The CDR3 spells CASSLTSFNEQFF. The CDR3 nucleotides are TGTGCCAGCAGCCTCACTAGCTTCAATGAGCAGTTCTTC.

V gene TRBV28 combines with J gene TRBJ1-2; D is unresolved. The CDR3 totals 12 residues. V gave up 10 bases and J gave up 8 bases, with 17 bases separating them. Germline V lookup: CDR1 MDHEN, CDR2 SYDVKM. The CDR3 region has the DNA TGTGCCACCACTAGGTTATCAGGAGGCTACACCTTC. It translates to CATTRLSGGYTF.